The source of this T cell receptor (beta chain) is a study of shared clonotypes between healthy human individuals. Study-wide results and limits: Larger estimated richness was generally recorded for naive subsets relative to memory subsets. Since donors were few, the genetic and exposure-history diversity represented was limited.

Donors comprised healthy HIV-negative adults lacking recent acute infections or vaccinations. Partitioning of CD4+ cells yielded a CD45RA+ naive subset and a CD45RA-negative memory subset. Clones were sequenced by immunoSEQ multiplex PCR, and TCRdb holds only the in-frame ones, with some missing. The profile shows approximately 980,000 clones, 76% of them singletons. Germline V gene lookup returns CDR1 LNHDA and CDR2 SQIVND (reference sequence). V was clipped by 0 bases and J by 4 bases; unmatched bases: 7. There are 17 residues in the CDR3. A remark on this clone: Its antigen is as yet unknown.

The specimen sequenced was memory CD4+ T cells sorted from blood. Subset in this sample: CD45RA-negative fraction. The clonotype comes from a man aged 18 to 30 in good health. The V and J genes are TRBV19 and TRBJ2-3, with 10 bases identical to TRBD2. This CDR3 reads CASSIDSSGSFSDTQYF. DNA of the CDR3: TGTGCCAGTAGTATAGATTCTAGCGGGAGTTTCTCAGATACGCAGTATTTT.